What follows are 21 T cell receptor beta chains derived from one specimen sequenced in a study of cytomegalovirus exposure and HLA in healthy donors. 13 Jbeta primers and 60 Vbeta primers were used for the PCR. Repertoires were generated with immunoSEQ multiplex PCR, while TCRdb's copy carries only in-frame clones and drops some. The top ten clones hold 2.8% of a sample with more than 130,000 clones, 78% of them seen once. Input material: PBMCs. Source of these receptors: a male donor in good health and CMV-seronegative.

The chain carries TRBV27 and TRBJ2-7; 10 bases are shared with TRBD1. The CDR3 sequence is 15 residues long. Germline V gene sequence: CDR1 MNHEY, CDR2 SMNVEV (reference sequence). Trimming cost V 7 bases and J 2 bases; bases outside gene matches: 8. In DNA, the CDR3 is TGTGCCAGCACATTCGGGACAGGGGCCCCCTACGAGCAGTACTTC. This encodes CASTFGTGAPYEQYF.

This chain connects TRBV28 to TRBJ1-1; D is undetermined. This CDR3 region has 14 residues. CDR1 and CDR2 (germline): MDHEN, SYDVKM. Trimming removed 1 base from V and 4 bases from J, with 10 bases in between. The CDR3 spells CASSLSGFGTEAFF. The CDR3 DNA follows: TGTGCCAGCAGTTTATCGGGGTTCGGCACTGAAGCTTTCTTT.

The chain recombines TRBV6-6 with TRBJ1-2; the D gene is possibly TRBD1 (6 bases). The CDR3 consists of 14 residues. The germline V gene has CDR1 MNHNY and CDR2 SVGAGI (reference sequence). With 2 bases removed from V and 4 bases from J, the gap between germline ends came to 11 bases. CDR3: CASSYTTGSYGYTF. The DNA for the CDR3 is TGTGCCAGCAGTTACACCACAGGGTCCTATGGCTACACCTTC.

CDR3 nucleotide sequence: TGCGCCAGCAGCCAAAGGGACAGCCCCTATGGCTACACCTTC. Translation: CASSQRDSPYGYTF. J is TRBJ1-2 and V is TRBV4-1; 7 bases line up with TRBD1. With V trimmed by 2 bases and J by 4 bases, 4 bases remained unmatched. This CDR3 is 14 amino acids long. In germline, CDR1 is MGHRA, CDR2 YSYEKL.

Comment on this clone: This specimen includes other DNA sequences encoding the same CDR3. The chain is built from TRBV30 and TRBJ2-7; D gene unclear. Germline CDR1 GTSNPN, CDR2 SVGIG (reference sequence). The CDR3 has 12 residues. Trimming shortened V by 0 bases and J by 4 bases, and 7 bases separated the two germline ends. The CDR3 sequence is CAWSVQVYEQYF. DNA for the CDR3: TGTGCCTGGAGTGTACAAGTATACGAGCAGTACTTC.

In its sample, this clone was seen once. The chain employs TRBV7-6 and TRBJ1-1; no clear D gene. The CDR3 consists of 14 residues. V was cut by 2 bases and J by 1 base, with 8 bases left in between. Germline loops: CDR1 SGHVS, CDR2 FNYEAQ. CDR3 DNA: TGTGCCAGCAGCTTATTTGGAGGGAACACTGAAGCTTTCTTT. Protein product: CASSLFGGNTEAFF.

CDR3 sequence: CASSYSRTGGGYGYTF. CDR3 DNA: TGTGCCAGCAGTTACTCCCGGACAGGGGGCGGCTATGGCTACACCTTC. The chain uses TRBV6-5 and TRBJ1-2; 11 positions match TRBD1. The CDR3 loop spans 16 amino acids. CDR1 and CDR2 (germline): MNHEY, SVGAGI. The V and J ends lost 0 bases and 4 bases, in that order; junction bases with no gene match: 4.

This clone was detected only once. The V gene is TRBV4-2, the J gene TRBJ1-5, with 7 bases matching TRBD1. V lost 1 base to trimming and J lost 3 bases; unmatched junction nucleotides: 3. The CDR3 loop spans 15 amino acids. CDR1 is LGHNA, CDR2 YNFKEQ, per germline. The CDR3 DNA sequence: TGTGCCAGCAGCCAAGGGACAGGTTTCAATCAGCCCCAGCATTTT. Translation gives CASSQGTGFNQPQHF.

The genes are TRBV6-1 and TRBJ1-2; perhaps TRBD1 as D (6 bases). This CDR3 spans 13 amino acids. Between the trimmed V and J ends, which lost 4 bases and 4 bases, there was a span of 10 bases. Germline V CDR1 and CDR2: MNHNS, SASEGT. The CDR3 sequence: CASSGTAGYGYTF. The CDR3 bases are TGTGCCAGCAGTGGGACAGCCGGCTATGGCTACACCTTC.

J is TRBJ2-1 and V is TRBV30, with TRBD1 matching 10 bases. The junction had 7 bases not matched to a gene; V was cut back by 5 bases and J by 6 bases. Germline CDR1 GTSNPN, CDR2 SVGIG (reference sequence). CDR3 size: 14 residues. The CDR3 loop reads CAWGWTGGPNEQFF. The DNA for the CDR3 is TGTGCCTGGGGATGGACAGGGGGACCCAATGAGCAGTTCTTC.

V usage is TRBV30 and J usage is TRBJ2-1; 10 bases fit TRBD2. Trimming cost V 2 bases and J 4 bases; bases outside gene matches: 5. CDR1 GTSNPN and CDR2 SVGIG come from the germline V gene (reference sequence). CDR3 length: 15 amino acids. The CDR3 DNA follows: TGTGCCTGGAGTTTTGGAGCGGGGGGGTACAATGAGCAGTTCTTC. It is translated as CAWSFGAGGYNEQFF. The entire variable domain, with the rest obtained from reference TRBV30 and TRBJ2-1, is as follows: SQTIHQWPATLVQPVGSPLSLECTVEGTSNPNLYWYRQAAGRGLQLLFYSVGIGQISSEVPQNLSASRPQDRQFILSSKKLLLSDSGFYLCAWSFGAGGYNEQFFGPGTRLTVL.

The chain is built from TRBV18 and TRBJ2-6, with 14 bases lining up with TRBD2. CDR1 is KGHSH, CDR2 LQKENI, per germline. J lost 2 bases, V lost 2 bases, and 2 bases had no gene match. This CDR3 is 18 amino acids long. The CDR3 sequence: CASSPRLAGGPGANVLTF. Here the CDR3 DNA reads TGTGCCAGCTCACCAAGACTAGCGGGAGGGCCTGGGGCCAACGTCCTGACTTTC.

The rearrangement uses TRBV27 and TRBJ1-6; perhaps TRBD1 as D (5 bases). V lost 2 bases to trimming and J lost 10 bases, with 9 bases between them. Germline V gene data show CDR1 as MNHEY and CDR2 as SMNVEV (reference sequence). This CDR3 has 13 amino acids. The CDR3: CASSLGRDSPLHF. The CDR3 DNA is TGTGCCAGCAGTTTAGGGAGGGACTCACCCCTCCACTTT.

This clone has just a few counts. This chain connects TRBV10-1 to TRBJ2-4; TRBD1 is a possible D gene (5 bases). Germline-derived CDR1 and CDR2 are WNHNN and SYGVQD (reference sequence). This CDR3 is built from 14 residues. V lost 4 bases and J 2 bases, leaving 9 bases between the germline ends. The CDR3 DNA sequence: TGCGCCAGCAGTGCACAGGTTTCCAAAAACATTCAGTACTTC. Translated: CASSAQVSKNIQYF.

The V gene is TRBV7-3, the J gene TRBJ2-7, with 9 bases identical to TRBD2. V was pared by 5 bases and J by 6 bases, with 23 bases of the junction left unmatched. CDR3 length: 19 residues. CDR1 is SGHTA, CDR2 FQGTGA, per germline. For the CDR3, the DNA is TGTGCCAGCAGCCCGGAAGGGGGACTAGCTAAGAAAGCCTTGGGCGAGCAGTACTTC. Residues: CASSPEGGLAKKALGEQYF. Filled out from reference TRBV7-3 and TRBJ2-7, the complete variable domain reads GAGVSQTPSNKVTEKGKYVELRCDPISGHTALYWYRQSLGQGPEFLIYFQGTGAADDSGLPNDRFFAVRPEGSVSTLKIQRTERGDSAVYLCASSPEGGLAKKALGEQYFGPGTRLTVT.

The CDR3 region is CASSPNPGGRNTEAFF. CDR3 sequence (DNA): TGTGCCAGCAGCCCGAACCCAGGGGGGAGGAACACTGAAGCTTTCTTT. This chain joins TRBV9 and TRBJ1-1, with 7 bases matching TRBD1. The CDR3 spans 16 residues. CDR1 and CDR2 (germline): SGDLS, YYNGEE. Trimming took 4 bases from V and 1 from J; bases not matched to a gene: 10.

Turning to this clone: The junction departs from germline at one end; a sequencing error may be responsible. The chain joins TRBV29-1 to TRBJ1-2; D gene ambiguous. This CDR3 is built from 14 residues. The germline CDR1 and CDR2 sequences are SQVTM and ANQGSEA. The CDR3 bases are TGCAGCGTTGAAGATCGGCCGGGGATCTATGGCTACCCCTTC. This gives the protein CSVEDRPGIYGYPF.

The rearrangement uses TRBV30 and TRBJ2-1; 9 bases are a match to TRBD1. CDR1 is GTSNPN and CDR2 is SVGIG in the germline V gene (reference sequence). Germline trimming cut 4 bases from V and 7 bases from J; bases unmatched to any gene: 14. The CDR3 sequence is 16 residues long. The chain's CDR3 is CAWIPNPGQGPNEQFF. In nucleotides, the CDR3 is TGTGCCTGGATCCCCAATCCGGGACAGGGACCTAATGAGCAGTTCTTC.

V gene TRBV19 combines with J gene TRBJ2-7; a weak D match, TRBD1 (6 bases). Germline CDR1 is LNHDA and CDR2 is SQIVND (reference sequence). V gave up 0 bases and J gave up 6 bases, with 12 bases separating them. The CDR3 spans 14 residues. The CDR3 nucleotides are TGTGCCAGTAGTATAGAACAGGGCTTGGGCGAGCAGTACTTC. It specifies CASSIEQGLGEQYF.

The gene calls are TRBV21-1 and TRBJ1-1; TRBD1, the table's D call, lacks a check against the DNA. TRBV21-1 is labeled a pseudogene. The length of the CDR3 is 18 residues. CDR3 protein: CASSKAYTGQGGWNEAFF. DNA of the CDR3: TGTGCCAGCAGCAAAGCGTATACTGGACAGGGTGGATGGAATGAAGCTTTCTTT.

This clone was found once. The V and J genes are TRBV29-1 and TRBJ1-1, with unresolved D. The CDR3 spans 11 residues. Per germline, CDR1 SQVTM and CDR2 ANQGSEA. V lost 0 bases and J lost 10, with 9 bases in between. Written as DNA, the CDR3 is TGCAGCGTTGAAGACCGGCCGGGAGCTTTCTTT. Its translation: CSVEDRPGAFF.